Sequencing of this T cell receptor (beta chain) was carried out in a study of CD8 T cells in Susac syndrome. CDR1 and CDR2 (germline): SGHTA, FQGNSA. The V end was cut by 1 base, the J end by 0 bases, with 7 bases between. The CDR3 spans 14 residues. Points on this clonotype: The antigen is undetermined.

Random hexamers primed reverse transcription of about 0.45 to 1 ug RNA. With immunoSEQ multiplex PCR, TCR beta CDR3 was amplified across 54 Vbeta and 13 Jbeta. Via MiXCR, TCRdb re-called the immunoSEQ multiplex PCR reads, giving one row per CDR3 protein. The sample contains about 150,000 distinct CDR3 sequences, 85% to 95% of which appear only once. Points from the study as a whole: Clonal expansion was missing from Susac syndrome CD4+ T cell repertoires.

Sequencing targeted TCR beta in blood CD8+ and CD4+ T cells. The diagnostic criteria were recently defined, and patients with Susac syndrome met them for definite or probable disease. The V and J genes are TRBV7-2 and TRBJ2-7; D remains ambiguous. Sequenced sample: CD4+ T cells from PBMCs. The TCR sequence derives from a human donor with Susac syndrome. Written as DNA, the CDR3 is TGTGCCAGCAGCTTAGTCCTAAGCTCCTACGAGCAGTACTTC. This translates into CASSLVLSSYEQYF.